This T cell receptor (beta chain) was obtained from a study of blood T cell repertoires in COVID-19. Study background: T cells, B-cell-depleted T cells, or PBMCs supplied cDNA or gDNA.

The V and J ends lost 3 bases and 2 bases, in that order; junction bases with no gene match: 6. The CDR3 length is 15 residues. CDR1 is MGHRA, CDR2 YSYEKL, per germline. Using immunoSEQ multiplex PCR, the repertoire was profiled, and TCRdb retains in-frame clones only, with some absent. The sample has about 110,000 clones, 75% to 90% seen once. The receptor was derived from a man in his 70s with acute or convalescent COVID-19. V gene TRBV4-1 combines with J gene TRBJ2-7; 8 bases agree with TRBD1. Material for sequencing was peripheral blood. CDR3: CASSHGQGATYEQYF. Here the CDR3 DNA reads TGCGCCAGCAGCCACGGCCAGGGGGCAACCTACGAGCAGTACTTC.